This T cell receptor (beta chain) was sequenced for a study of blood T cell repertoires in COVID-19. Study in general: Acute and convalescent COVID-19 samples came from the United States, Italy and Spain. T cells, B-cell-depleted T cells, or PBMCs provided the cDNA or gDNA that served as material.

Germline V CDR1 and CDR2: KGHDR, SFDVKD. The V end lost 7 bases, the J end lost 9 bases, and 11 bases lay between the germline ends. This CDR3 is 11 amino acids long. Authors' analysis steps: The assay estimated nucleated cells by amplifying reference gene primers. Clones were sequenced by immunoSEQ multiplex PCR, and TCRdb holds only the in-frame ones, with some missing. V, J and clone size were drawn from that table, and D and trimming were deduced from the DNA. This table has about 250,000 clones, about nine tenths appearing once. This clone was detected a few times. Material for sequencing was peripheral blood. The V and J genes are TRBV24-1 and TRBJ1-1; D is perhaps TRBD1 (5 bases). This receptor was identified in a woman aged 60-70 years who had recovered from COVID-19. The CDR3 sequence: CATRDRQQAFF. The CDR3 DNA reads TGTGCCACCAGAGATCGACAGCAAGCTTTCTTT.